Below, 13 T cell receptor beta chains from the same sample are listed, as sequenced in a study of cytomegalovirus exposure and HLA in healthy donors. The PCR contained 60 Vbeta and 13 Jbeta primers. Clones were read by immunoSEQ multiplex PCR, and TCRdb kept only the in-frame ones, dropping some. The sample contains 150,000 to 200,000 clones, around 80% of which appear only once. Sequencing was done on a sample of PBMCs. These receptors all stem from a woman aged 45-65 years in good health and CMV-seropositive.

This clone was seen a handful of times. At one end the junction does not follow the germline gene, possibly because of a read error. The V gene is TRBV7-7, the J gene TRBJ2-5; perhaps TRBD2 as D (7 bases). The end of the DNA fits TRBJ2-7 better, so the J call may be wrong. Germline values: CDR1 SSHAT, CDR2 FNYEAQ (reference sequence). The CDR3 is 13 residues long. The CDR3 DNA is TGTGCTAGCAGCTTGGCGGGGGCAACCGAGCAGTACTTC. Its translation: CASSLAGATEQYF.

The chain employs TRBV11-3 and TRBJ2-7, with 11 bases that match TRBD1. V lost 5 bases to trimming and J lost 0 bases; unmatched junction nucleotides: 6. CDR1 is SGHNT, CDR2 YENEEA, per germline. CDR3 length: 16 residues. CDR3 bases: TGTGCCAGCAGCCCCGGGACAGGGGGTCACTCCTACGAGCAGTACTTC. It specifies CASSPGTGGHSYEQYF.

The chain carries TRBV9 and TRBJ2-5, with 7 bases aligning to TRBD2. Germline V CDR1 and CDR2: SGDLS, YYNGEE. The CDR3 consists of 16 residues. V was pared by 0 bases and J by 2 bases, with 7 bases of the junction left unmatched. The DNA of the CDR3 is TGTGCCAGCAGCGTAGGAATCTCTAGCGGACAAGAGACCCAGTACTTC. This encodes CASSVGISSGQETQYF. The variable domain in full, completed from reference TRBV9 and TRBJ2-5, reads DSGVTQTPKHLITATGQRVTLRCSPRSGDLSVYWYQQSLDQGLQFLIQYYNGEERAKGNILERFSAQQFPDLHSELNLSSLELGDSALYFCASSVGISSGQETQYFGPGTRLLVL.

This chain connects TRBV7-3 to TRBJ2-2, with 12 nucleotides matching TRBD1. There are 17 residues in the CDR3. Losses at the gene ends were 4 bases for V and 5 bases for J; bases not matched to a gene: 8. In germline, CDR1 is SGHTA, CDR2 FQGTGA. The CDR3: CASSSMPGQGATGELFF. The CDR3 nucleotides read TGTGCCAGCAGCTCAATGCCGGGACAGGGGGCGACCGGGGAGCTGTTTTTT.

Here the CDR3 DNA reads TGTGCCAGCAGCCCGACGAGGGCAGGGGCACTGATCTCTGGAAACACCATATATTTT. This encodes CASSPTRAGALISGNTIYF. The genes are TRBV27 and TRBJ1-3, with a tentative D call TRBD1 (6 bases). CDR3 length: 19 amino acids. The V end was cut by 6 bases, the J end by 0 bases, with 24 bases between. Germline CDR1 reads MNHEY; CDR2 reads SMNVEV (reference sequence).

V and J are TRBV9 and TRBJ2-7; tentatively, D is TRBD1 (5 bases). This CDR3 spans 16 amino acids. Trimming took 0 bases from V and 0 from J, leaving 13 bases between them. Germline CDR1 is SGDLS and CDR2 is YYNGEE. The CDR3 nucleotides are TGTGCCAGCAGCGTAGATCCAGGACACTTCTCCTACGAGCAGTACTTC. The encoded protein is CASSVDPGHFSYEQYF.

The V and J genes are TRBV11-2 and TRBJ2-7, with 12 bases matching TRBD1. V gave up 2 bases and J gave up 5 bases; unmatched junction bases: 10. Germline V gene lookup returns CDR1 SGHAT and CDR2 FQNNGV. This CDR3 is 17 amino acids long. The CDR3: CASSLIFGGQGAHEQYF. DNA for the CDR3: TGTGCCAGCAGCTTAATTTTTGGGGGACAGGGGGCCCACGAGCAGTACTTC.

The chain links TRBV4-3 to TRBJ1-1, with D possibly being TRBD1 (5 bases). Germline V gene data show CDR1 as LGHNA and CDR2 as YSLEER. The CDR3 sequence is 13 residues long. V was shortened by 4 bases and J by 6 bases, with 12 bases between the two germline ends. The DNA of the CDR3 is TGCGCCAGCAGCCGGGGGAGGGGAGCTGAAGCTTTCTTT. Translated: CASSRGRGAEAFF.

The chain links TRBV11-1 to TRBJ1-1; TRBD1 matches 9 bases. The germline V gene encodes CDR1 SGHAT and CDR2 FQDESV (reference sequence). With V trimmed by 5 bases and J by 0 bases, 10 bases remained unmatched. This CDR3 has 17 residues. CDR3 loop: CASSARNRGLLNTEAFF. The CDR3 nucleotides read TGTGCCAGCAGCGCTCGGAACAGGGGGCTGTTGAACACTGAAGCTTTCTTT.

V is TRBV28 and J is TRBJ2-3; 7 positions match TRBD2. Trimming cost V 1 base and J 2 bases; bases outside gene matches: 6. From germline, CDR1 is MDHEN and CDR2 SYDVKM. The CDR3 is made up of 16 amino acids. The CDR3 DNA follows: TGTGCCAGCAGTTTATCGGGCGGGAGTCTCACAGATACGCAGTATTTT. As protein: CASSLSGGSLTDTQYF.

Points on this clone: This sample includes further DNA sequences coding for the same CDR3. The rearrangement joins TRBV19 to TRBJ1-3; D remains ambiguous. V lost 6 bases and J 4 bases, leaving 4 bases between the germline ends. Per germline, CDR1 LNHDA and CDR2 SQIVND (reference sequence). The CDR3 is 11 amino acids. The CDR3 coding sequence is TGTGCCAGTAGACAGGGAAACACCATATATTTT. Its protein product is CASRQGNTIYF.

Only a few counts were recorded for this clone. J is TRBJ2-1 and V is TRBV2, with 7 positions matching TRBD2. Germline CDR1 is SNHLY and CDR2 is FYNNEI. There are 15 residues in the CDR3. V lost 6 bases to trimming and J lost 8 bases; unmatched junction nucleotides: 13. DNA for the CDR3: TGTGCCAGCAGGGCTAGCGGTCTGCCGGGCGATGAGCAGTTCTTC. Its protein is CASRASGLPGDEQFF.

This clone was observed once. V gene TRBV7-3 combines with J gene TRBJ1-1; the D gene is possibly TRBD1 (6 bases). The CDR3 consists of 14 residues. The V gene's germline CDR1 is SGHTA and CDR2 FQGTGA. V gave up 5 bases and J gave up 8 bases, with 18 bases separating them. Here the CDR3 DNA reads TGTGCCAGCAGCCTCCGGGACACCTCTACAGAAGCTTTCTTT. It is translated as CASSLRDTSTEAFF.